Listed below are T cell receptor beta chains from one sample, sequenced in a study of CD8+CD57+ T cells in acquired aplastic anemia. TCRdb ran MiXCR on the reads and lists one entry per CDR3 protein. In the table there are under 250,000 distinct CDR3 sequences, about 62% of which are singletons. Sequencing input: sorted CD4+, CD8+, or CD8+CD57+ T cells (not recorded which) from PBMCs. The receptors originated from a human donor with aplastic anemia. CDR3s include the opening cysteine and the closing phenylalanine or tryptophan. A D gene is named only where the DNA matches it firmly. Not every row has a clone size; where given, it reads once, few, many or a size class.

CDR3 protein: CASSKLAGPMGETQYF; CDR3 DNA: TGTGCCAGCAGCAAGCTAGCGGGACCTATGGGGGAGACCCAGTACTTC; V gene: TRBV7-2; clone size: NA; D gene: TRBD2; J gene: TRBJ2-5
CDR3 protein: CASSISGRAQSGGELFF; CDR3 DNA: TGTGCCAGTAGTATAAGCGGGAGGGCCCAGAGTGGCGGGGAGCTGTTTTTT; V gene: TRBV19; clone size: NA; D gene: TRBD2; J gene: TRBJ2-2
CDR3 protein: CASGRLRGGYEQYF; CDR3 DNA: TGTGCCAGCGGCCGCCTACGAGGGGGCTACGAGCAGTACTTC; V gene: TRBV7-4; clone size: many; D gene: NA; J gene: TRBJ2-7
CDR3 protein: CASSLPLQGADEQFF; CDR3 DNA: TGTGCCAGCAGCCTGCCCCTACAGGGGGCGGATGAGCAGTTCTTC; V gene: TRBV7-8; clone size: NA; D gene: TRBD1; J gene: TRBJ2-1
CDR3 protein: CSARTAGADEQYF; CDR3 DNA: TGCAGTGCTAGAACAGCTGGGGCCGACGAGCAGTACTTC; V gene: TRBV20-1; clone size: once; D gene: NA; J gene: TRBJ2-7
CDR3 protein: CASSLGPSGAKSTQYF; CDR3 DNA: TGTGCCAGCAGCTTAGGCCCTAGCGGGGCCAAGAGTACGCAGTATTTT; V gene: TRBV7-8; clone size: NA; D gene: TRBD2; J gene: TRBJ2-3
CDR3 protein: CATSSGRGLRNEQYF; CDR3 DNA: TGTGCCACCAGCAGCGGCCGGGGTCTCCGTAACGAGCAGTACTTC; V gene: TRBV15; clone size: NA; D gene: NA; J gene: TRBJ2-7
CDR3 protein: CASILEGSETQYF; CDR3 DNA: NA; V gene: TRBV2; clone size: NA; D gene: NA; J gene: TRBJ2-5
CDR3 protein: CASSPTGTAYEKLFF; CDR3 DNA: TGTGCCAGCAGCCCCACCGGGACGGCCTATGAAAAACTGTTTTTT; V gene: TRBV7-2; clone size: NA; D gene: NA; J gene: TRBJ1-4
CDR3 protein: CASRQIDTDTQYF; CDR3 DNA: TGTGCCAGTAGGCAGATAGACACAGATACGCAGTATTTT; V gene: TRBV19; clone size: NA; D gene: NA; J gene: TRBJ2-3
CDR3 protein: CAISEEDTQYF; CDR3 DNA: TGTGCCATCAGTGAAGAGGATACGCAGTATTTT; V gene: TRBV10-3; clone size: NA; D gene: NA; J gene: TRBJ2-3
CDR3 protein: CASSFALPPLHF; CDR3 DNA: TGTGCCAGCAGTTTTGCCCTGCCACCCCTCCACTTT; V gene: TRBV12-3/TRBV12-4; clone size: few; D gene: NA; J gene: TRBJ1-6
CDR3 protein: CASSQILTVGGGVAYEQYF; CDR3 DNA: TGCGCCAGCAGCCAAATTCTCACCGTTGGGGGGGGGGTCGCCTACGAGCAGTACTTC; V gene: TRBV4-1; clone size: NA; D gene: TRBD2; J gene: TRBJ2-7
CDR3 protein: CASKGAGGGGMNTEAFF; CDR3 DNA: TGTGCCAGTAAGGGGGCGGGGGGCGGCGGGATGAACACTGAAGCTTTCTTT; V gene: TRBV19; clone size: NA; D gene: TRBD1; J gene: TRBJ1-1
CDR3 protein: CASSYGQTSYNEQFF; CDR3 DNA: TGTGCCAGCAGTTATGGACAGACCTCCTACAATGAGCAGTTCTTC; V gene: TRBV2; clone size: NA; D gene: NA; J gene: TRBJ2-1
CDR3 protein: CSASFGSGTEAFF; CDR3 DNA: TGCAGTGCTAGTTTTGGATCGGGCACTGAAGCTTTCTTT; V gene: TRBV20-1; clone size: few; D gene: NA; J gene: TRBJ1-1
CDR3 protein: CASSTQTSGSSLF; CDR3 DNA: TGTGCCAGCAGTACCCAGACTAGCGGGAGCTCCCTCTTT; V gene: TRBV12-3/TRBV12-4; clone size: few; D gene: NA; J gene: TRBJ1-1
CDR3 protein: CASSESSGSGELFF; CDR3 DNA: TGCGCCAGCAGTGAGTCGTCGGGGTCCGGGGAGCTGTTTTTT; V gene: TRBV10-1; clone size: many; D gene: NA; J gene: TRBJ2-2
CDR3 protein: CSGKAAGANVLTF; CDR3 DNA: TGCAGTGGAAAGGCGGCTGGGGCCAACGTCCTGACTTTC; V gene: TRBV20-1; clone size: few; D gene: NA; J gene: TRBJ2-6
CDR3 protein: CASSMLSGGETEAFF; CDR3 DNA: TGCGCCAGCAGCATGTTATCAGGGGGTGAGACTGAAGCTTTCTTT; V gene: TRBV5-1; clone size: NA; D gene: TRBD1; J gene: TRBJ1-1
CDR3 protein: CASSKGRSYEQYF; CDR3 DNA: TGTGCCAGCAGTAAAGGACGGTCCTACGAGCAGTACTTC; V gene: TRBV7-2; clone size: NA; D gene: NA; J gene: TRBJ2-7
CDR3 protein: CSADGATGASSYEQYF; CDR3 DNA: TGCAGTGCTGATGGGGCGACGGGGGCAAGCTCCTACGAGCAGTACTTC; V gene: TRBV20-1; clone size: few; D gene: NA; J gene: TRBJ2-7
CDR3 protein: CASSPGGGLGNQPQHF; CDR3 DNA: TGTGCCAGTAGTCCCGGGGGGGGTTTGGGCAATCAGCCCCAGCATTTT; V gene: TRBV19; clone size: many; D gene: NA; J gene: TRBJ1-5
CDR3 protein: CASSSTSGGSTDTQYF; CDR3 DNA: TGTGCCAGCAGCTCCACTAGCGGGGGAAGCACAGATACGCAGTATTTT; V gene: TRBV7-9; clone size: many; D gene: TRBD2; J gene: TRBJ2-3
CDR3 protein: CSASWAGNQPQHF; CDR3 DNA: TGCAGTGCTAGTTGGGCAGGAAATCAGCCCCAGCATTTT; V gene: TRBV20-1; clone size: NA; D gene: NA; J gene: TRBJ1-5
CDR3 protein: CSARDSWNTEAFF; CDR3 DNA: TGCAGCGCCCGGGACAGCTGGAACACTGAAGCTTTCTTT; V gene: TRBV29-1; clone size: few; D gene: TRBD1; J gene: TRBJ1-1
CDR3 protein: CSVGTDNEKLFF; CDR3 DNA: TGCAGCGTAGGGACGGATAATGAAAAACTGTTTTTT; V gene: TRBV29-1; clone size: NA; D gene: NA; J gene: TRBJ1-4
CDR3 protein: CASSLEGTAGGRNEQYF; CDR3 DNA: TGTGCCAGCAGCCTCGAGGGGACAGCGGGAGGGAGGAACGAGCAGTACTTC; V gene: TRBV12-3/TRBV12-4; clone size: NA; D gene: TRBD2; J gene: TRBJ2-7
CDR3 protein: CAISEKGLGTGELLF; CDR3 DNA: TGTGCCATCAGTGAGAAGGGGCTGGGGACCGGGGAGCTGCTTTTT; V gene: TRBV10-3; clone size: NA; D gene: NA; J gene: TRBJ2-2
CDR3 protein: CASSQGGTYGYTF; CDR3 DNA: TGCGCCAGCAGCCAAGGGGGAACCTATGGCTACACCTTC; V gene: TRBV4-1; clone size: many; D gene: NA; J gene: TRBJ1-2
CDR3 protein: CASSYSGRDSIFF; CDR3 DNA: TGTGCCAGCAGCTACTCAGGCCGGGACTCTATATTCTTC; V gene: TRBV9; clone size: NA; D gene: NA; J gene: TRBJ2-1
CDR3 protein: CASSSPSGAHNEQFF; CDR3 DNA: TGTGCCAGCAGTTCCCCAAGCGGGGCCCACAATGAGCAGTTCTTC; V gene: TRBV12-3/TRBV12-4; clone size: many; D gene: TRBD2; J gene: TRBJ2-1
CDR3 protein: CSALAKQAQYF; CDR3 DNA: TGCAGTGCGCTCGCTAAACAGGCGCAGTACTTC; V gene: TRBV20-1; clone size: few; D gene: NA; J gene: TRBJ2-7
CDR3 protein: CASSVEGGSYKNEKLFF; CDR3 DNA: TGTGCCAGCAGCGTAGAAGGCGGGAGTTATAAAAATGAAAAACTGTTTTTT; V gene: TRBV9; clone size: many; D gene: NA; J gene: TRBJ1-4
CDR3 protein: CASSGAGFFGYTF; CDR3 DNA: TGTGCCAGCAGTGGGGCCGGATTTTTCGGCTACACCTTC; V gene: TRBV25-1; clone size: NA; D gene: NA; J gene: TRBJ1-2
CDR3 protein: CSARDRSNTGELFF; CDR3 DNA: TGCAGTGCGCGGGACAGATCGAACACCGGGGAGCTGTTTTTT; V gene: TRBV20-1; clone size: NA; D gene: NA; J gene: TRBJ2-2
CDR3 protein: CAINDWLPVVREYGYTF; CDR3 DNA: TGTGCCATCAACGATTGGCTGCCGGTAGTCCGAGAATATGGCTACACCTTC; V gene: TRBV10-3; clone size: once; D gene: NA; J gene: TRBJ1-2
CDR3 protein: CASSLAGGLDGYTF; CDR3 DNA: TGTGCCAGCAGCTTAGCAGGTGGGCTCGATGGTTACACCTTC; V gene: TRBV7-9; clone size: NA; D gene: NA; J gene: TRBJ1-2
CDR3 protein: CASRSTGTSTDTQYF; CDR3 DNA: TGCGCCAGCAGATCCACGGGGACTAGCACAGATACGCAGTATTTT; V gene: TRBV5-1; clone size: NA; D gene: NA; J gene: TRBJ2-3
CDR3 protein: CASSMGATEAFF; CDR3 DNA: TGTGCCAGTAGTATGGGGGCCACTGAAGCTTTCTTT; V gene: TRBV19; clone size: NA; D gene: NA; J gene: TRBJ1-1
CDR3 protein: CATSDLKRDYNEQFF; CDR3 DNA: TGTGCCACCAGTGATTTGAAAAGGGACTACAATGAGCAGTTCTTC; V gene: TRBV24-1; clone size: NA; D gene: NA; J gene: TRBJ2-1
CDR3 protein: CASSRNYGYTF; CDR3 DNA: TGTGCCAGCAGCCGGAACTATGGCTACACCTTC; V gene: TRBV12-3/TRBV12-4; clone size: NA; D gene: NA; J gene: TRBJ1-2
CDR3 protein: CASSEGPLGASYEQYF; CDR3 DNA: TGTGCCAGCAGTGAAGGACCCCTTGGGGCCTCCTACGAGCAGTACTTC; V gene: TRBV2; clone size: NA; D gene: NA; J gene: TRBJ2-7
CDR3 protein: CASSLRTGQETQYF; CDR3 DNA: TGTGCCAGCAGCCTCCGGACAGGGCAAGAGACCCAGTACTTC; V gene: TRBV14; clone size: NA; D gene: TRBD1; J gene: TRBJ2-5
CDR3 protein: CSVDGTYGYTF; CDR3 DNA: TGCAGCGTGGACGGGACCTATGGCTACACCTTC; V gene: TRBV29-1; clone size: NA; D gene: NA; J gene: TRBJ1-2
CDR3 protein: CATSRDGSGGDEQFF; CDR3 DNA: TGTGCCACCAGCAGAGACGGTAGCGGGGGAGATGAGCAGTTCTTC; V gene: TRBV15; clone size: many; D gene: TRBD2; J gene: TRBJ2-1
CDR3 protein: CAISSDRDYYEQYF; CDR3 DNA: TGTGCCATCAGTTCGGACAGGGACTACTACGAGCAGTACTTC; V gene: TRBV10-3; clone size: NA; D gene: NA; J gene: TRBJ2-7
CDR3 protein: CASSLGSSGPYEQYF; CDR3 DNA: TGTGCCAGCAGCTTAGGGTCTAGCGGGCCGTACGAGCAGTACTTC; V gene: TRBV7-8; clone size: once; D gene: TRBD2; J gene: TRBJ2-7
CDR3 protein: CSAISGASSYNEQFF; CDR3 DNA: TGCAGTGCTATTAGCGGGGCCAGCTCCTACAATGAGCAGTTCTTC; V gene: TRBV20-1; clone size: NA; D gene: TRBD2; J gene: TRBJ2-1
CDR3 protein: CATADRVFDEQYF; CDR3 DNA: TGTGCCACTGCCGACAGGGTTTTCGACGAGCAGTACTTC; V gene: TRBV19; clone size: few; D gene: TRBD1; J gene: TRBJ2-7
CDR3 protein: CASSLVQGPSYEQYF; CDR3 DNA: TGTGCCAGCAGCTTAGTGCAAGGACCATCCTACGAGCAGTACTTC; V gene: TRBV7-8; clone size: many; D gene: NA; J gene: TRBJ2-7
CDR3 protein: CASSPGSNYGYTF; CDR3 DNA: TGTGCCAGCAGCCCAGGCTCCAACTATGGCTACACCTTC; V gene: TRBV5-6; clone size: NA; D gene: NA; J gene: TRBJ1-2